Listed here are 9 T cell receptor beta chains from one sample, sequenced in a study of T cell changes during pregnancy in multiple sclerosis. TCRdb keeps only in-frame clones here, not all; method: immunoSEQ multiplex PCR. This sample has about 42,000 clones; around four fifths occur once, and the top ten carry approximately 0.64%. The specimen was CD4+ T cells from peripheral blood mononuclear cells, collected before pregnancy. Every receptor here comes from a female donor with multiple sclerosis, enrolled in a pregnancy study.

The rearrangement uses TRBV5-1 and TRBJ2-6; tentatively, D is TRBD1 (6 bases). The CDR3 has 18 amino acids. V lost 2 bases to trimming and J lost 0 bases, with 15 bases between them. The germline gives CDR1 SGHRS, CDR2 YFSETQ. The CDR3 DNA reads as TGCGCCAGCAGCTTTCCGGCAGGGGCCCCCTCTGGGGCCAACGTCCTGACTTTC. This encodes CASSFPAGAPSGANVLTF.

The chain joins TRBV7-2 to TRBJ1-2, with D perhaps TRBD1 (6 bases). The germline CDR1 and CDR2 sequences are SGHTA and FQGNSA. This CDR3 is built from 15 residues. Trimming removed 3 bases at V and 1 base at J, with 12 bases between. CDR3 nucleotides: TGTGCCAGCAGCTTCCAACAGGGCAATAACTATGGCTACACCTTC. Its translation: CASSFQQGNNYGYTF.

The chain couples TRBV10-3 to TRBJ2-7, with 10 bases that match TRBD2. Germline V gene data show CDR1 as ENHRY and CDR2 as SYGVKD. This CDR3 has 15 residues. J gave up 2 bases and V 2 bases, and 3 bases lay outside the gene matches. CDR3 residues: CAISEVAGGAYEQYF. Here the CDR3 DNA reads TGTGCCATCAGTGAGGTAGCGGGGGGAGCCTACGAGCAGTACTTC.

The sample holds a few counts of this clone. This CDR3 is CASSRDQVDYGYTF. CDR3 in DNA: TGTGCCAGCAGCAGGGATCAGGTAGACTATGGCTACACCTTC. The chain links TRBV2 to TRBJ1-2, with a tentative D call TRBD1 (5 bases). V was cut by 6 bases and J by 3 bases, with 14 bases left in between. In germline, CDR1 is SNHLY, CDR2 FYNNEI. This CDR3 region has 14 residues.

V and J are TRBV7-9 and TRBJ2-3, with 7 bases aligning to TRBD1. This CDR3 has 15 residues. Germline V gene lookup returns CDR1 SEHNR and CDR2 FQNEAQ (reference sequence). V shed 5 bases and J 5 bases; nucleotides not matched to a gene: 10. This CDR3 reads CASSPQGSYVDTQYF. The CDR3 DNA follows: TGTGCCAGCAGCCCACAGGGGAGTTATGTAGATACGCAGTATTTT.

This chain connects TRBV19 to TRBJ1-5; the D gene is possibly TRBD1 (6 bases). Trimming pared 8 bases from V and 0 bases from J, leaving 14 bases between. The germline V gene encodes CDR1 LNHDA and CDR2 SQIVND (reference sequence). The CDR3 extends over 15 amino acids. Here the CDR3 DNA reads TGTGCCAGTTCCCCCAACAGGGATAGCAATCAGCCCCAGCATTTT. Translated: CASSPNRDSNQPQHF.

This sequence joins TRBV7-2 and TRBJ1-1; TRBD1 might be the D (6 bases). V lost 5 bases to trimming and J lost 4 bases, with 20 bases between them. Germline CDR1 is SGHTA and CDR2 is FQGNSA. The CDR3 sequence is 16 residues long. The CDR3 nucleotides are TGTGCCAGCAGCCCCTCCACAGGGCTGTCAACCACTGAAGCTTTCTTT. Encoded protein: CASSPSTGLSTTEAFF.

This clone was recorded at least ten times. This chain links TRBV11-2 with TRBJ2-4; 7 bases are shared with TRBD1. J lost 4 bases, V lost 5 bases, and 5 bases had no gene match. Per germline, CDR1 SGHAT and CDR2 FQNNGV. This CDR3 has 14 residues. CDR3 sequence reads: CASSTTTGKNIQYF. In DNA form, the CDR3 reads TGTGCCAGCAGCACAACGACAGGGAAAAACATTCAGTACTTC. The whole variable domain, filled in from reference TRBV11-2 and TRBJ2-4, reads EAGVAQSPRYKIIEKRQSVAFWCNPISGHATLYWYQQILGQGPKLLIQFQNNGVVDDSQLPKDRFSAERLKGVDSTLKIQPAKLEDSAVYLCASSTTTGKNIQYFGAGTRLSVL.

V is TRBV4-2 and J is TRBJ2-2; possible D gene TRBD2, 5 bases. The germline V gene has CDR1 LGHNA and CDR2 YNFKEQ. This CDR3 is 14 amino acids long. With 1 base removed from V and 7 bases from J, the gap between germline ends came to 10 bases. CDR3 coding DNA: TGTGCCAGCAGCCAAGTTCTCGGGGACGGGGAGCTGTTTTTT. This sequence encodes CASSQVLGDGELFF.